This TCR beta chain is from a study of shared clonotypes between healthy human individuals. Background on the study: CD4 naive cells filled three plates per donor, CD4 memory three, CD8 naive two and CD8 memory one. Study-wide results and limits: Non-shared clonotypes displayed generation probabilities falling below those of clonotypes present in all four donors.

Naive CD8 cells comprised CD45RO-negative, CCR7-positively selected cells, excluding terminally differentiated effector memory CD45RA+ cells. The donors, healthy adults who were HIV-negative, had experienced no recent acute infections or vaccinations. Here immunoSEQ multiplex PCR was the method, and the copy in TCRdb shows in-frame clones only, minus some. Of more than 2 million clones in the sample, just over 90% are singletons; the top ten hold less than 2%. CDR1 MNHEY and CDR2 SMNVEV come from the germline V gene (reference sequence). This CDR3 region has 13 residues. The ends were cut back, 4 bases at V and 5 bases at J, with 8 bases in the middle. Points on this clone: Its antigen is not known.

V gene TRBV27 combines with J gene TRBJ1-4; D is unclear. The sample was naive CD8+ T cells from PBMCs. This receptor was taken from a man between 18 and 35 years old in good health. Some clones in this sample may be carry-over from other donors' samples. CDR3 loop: CASSWVPNEKLFF. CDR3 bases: TGTGCCAGCAGTTGGGTCCCAAATGAAAAACTGTTTTTT.